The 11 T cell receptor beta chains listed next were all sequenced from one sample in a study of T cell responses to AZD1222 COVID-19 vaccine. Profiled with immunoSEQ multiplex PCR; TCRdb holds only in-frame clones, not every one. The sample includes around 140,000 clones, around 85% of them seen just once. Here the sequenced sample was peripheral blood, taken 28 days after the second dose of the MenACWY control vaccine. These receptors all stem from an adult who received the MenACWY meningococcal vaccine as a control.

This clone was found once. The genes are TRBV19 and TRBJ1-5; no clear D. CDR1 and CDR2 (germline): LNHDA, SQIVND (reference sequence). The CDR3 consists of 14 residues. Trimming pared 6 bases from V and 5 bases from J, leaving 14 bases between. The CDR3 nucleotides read TGTGCCAGTAGGGAACCTATACACTATCAGCCCCAGCATTTT. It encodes CASREPIHYQPQHF. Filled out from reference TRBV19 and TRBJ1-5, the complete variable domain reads DGGITQSPKYLFRKEGQNVTLSCEQNLNHDAMYWYRQDPGQGLRLIYYSQIVNDFQKGDIAEGYSVSREKKESFPLTVTSAQKNPTAFYLCASREPIHYQPQHFGDGTRLSIL.

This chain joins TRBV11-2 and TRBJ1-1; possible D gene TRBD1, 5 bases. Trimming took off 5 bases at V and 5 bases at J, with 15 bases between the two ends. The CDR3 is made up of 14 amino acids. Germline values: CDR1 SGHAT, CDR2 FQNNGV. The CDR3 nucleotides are TGTGCCAGCAGCCTGGGGGTTGAGGGGACTGAAGCTTTCTTT. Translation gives CASSLGVEGTEAFF.

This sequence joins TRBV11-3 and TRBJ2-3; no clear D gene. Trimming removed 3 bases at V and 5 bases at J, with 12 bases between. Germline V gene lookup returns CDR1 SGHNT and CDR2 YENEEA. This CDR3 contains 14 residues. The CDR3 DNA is TGTGCCAGCAGCTTGGGCTACGGCGGAGATACGCAGTATTTT. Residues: CASSLGYGGDTQYF.

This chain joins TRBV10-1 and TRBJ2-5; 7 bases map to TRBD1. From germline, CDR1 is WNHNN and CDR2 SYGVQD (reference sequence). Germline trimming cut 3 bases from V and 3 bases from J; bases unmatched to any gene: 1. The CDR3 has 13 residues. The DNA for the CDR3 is TGCGCCAGCAGTGACAGGGGGAAAGAGACCCAGTACTTC. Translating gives CASSDRGKETQYF.

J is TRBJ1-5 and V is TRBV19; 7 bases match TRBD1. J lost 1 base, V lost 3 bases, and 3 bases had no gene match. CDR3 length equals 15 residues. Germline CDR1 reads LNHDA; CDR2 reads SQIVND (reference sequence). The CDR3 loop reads CASSIGRGSNQPQHF. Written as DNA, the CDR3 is TGTGCCAGTAGTATCGGCAGGGGGAGCAATCAGCCCCAGCATTTT.

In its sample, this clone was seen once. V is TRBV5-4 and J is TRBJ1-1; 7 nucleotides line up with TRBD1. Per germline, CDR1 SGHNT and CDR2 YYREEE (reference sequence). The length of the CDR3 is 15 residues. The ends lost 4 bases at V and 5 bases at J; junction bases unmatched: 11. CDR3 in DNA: TGTGCCAGCAGCCCCGAGACAGGGAGGAATACTGAAGCTTTCTTT. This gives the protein CASSPETGRNTEAFF.

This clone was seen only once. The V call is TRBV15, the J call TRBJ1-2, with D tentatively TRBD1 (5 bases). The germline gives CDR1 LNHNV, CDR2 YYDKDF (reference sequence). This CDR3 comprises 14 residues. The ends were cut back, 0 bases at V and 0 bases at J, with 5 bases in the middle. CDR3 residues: CATSREGPNYGYTF. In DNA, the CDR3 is TGTGCCACCAGCAGAGAGGGGCCTAACTATGGCTACACCTTC.

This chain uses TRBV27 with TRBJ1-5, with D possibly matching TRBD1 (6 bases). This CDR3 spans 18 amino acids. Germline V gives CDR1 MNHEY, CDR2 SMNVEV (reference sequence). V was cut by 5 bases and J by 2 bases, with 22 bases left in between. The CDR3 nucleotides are TGTGCCAGCAGTCGGACAAAGGGGGGTCCTCGGCGCAATCAGCCCCAGCATTTT. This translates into CASSRTKGGPRRNQPQHF.

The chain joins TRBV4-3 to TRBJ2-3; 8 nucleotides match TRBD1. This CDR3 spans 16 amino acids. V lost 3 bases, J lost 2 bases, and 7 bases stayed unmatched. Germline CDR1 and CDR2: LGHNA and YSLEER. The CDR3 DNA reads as TGCGCCAGCAGCCAGGAACGGACAGGGCCCACAGATACGCAGTATTTT. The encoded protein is CASSQERTGPTDTQYF.

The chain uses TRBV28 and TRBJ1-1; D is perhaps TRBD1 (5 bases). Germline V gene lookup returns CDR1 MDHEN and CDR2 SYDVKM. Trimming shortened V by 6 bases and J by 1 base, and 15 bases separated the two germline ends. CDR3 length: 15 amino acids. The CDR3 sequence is CASSFPGRGNTEAFF. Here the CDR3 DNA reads TGTGCCAGCAGCTTTCCGGGACGGGGGAACACTGAAGCTTTCTTT.

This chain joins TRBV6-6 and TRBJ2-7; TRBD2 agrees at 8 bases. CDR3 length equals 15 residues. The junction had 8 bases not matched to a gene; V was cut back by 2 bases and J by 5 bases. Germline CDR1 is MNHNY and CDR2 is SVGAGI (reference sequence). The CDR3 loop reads CASSYSSGSSHEQYF. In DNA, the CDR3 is TGTGCCAGCAGTTACAGCAGCGGGAGTTCCCACGAGCAGTACTTC.